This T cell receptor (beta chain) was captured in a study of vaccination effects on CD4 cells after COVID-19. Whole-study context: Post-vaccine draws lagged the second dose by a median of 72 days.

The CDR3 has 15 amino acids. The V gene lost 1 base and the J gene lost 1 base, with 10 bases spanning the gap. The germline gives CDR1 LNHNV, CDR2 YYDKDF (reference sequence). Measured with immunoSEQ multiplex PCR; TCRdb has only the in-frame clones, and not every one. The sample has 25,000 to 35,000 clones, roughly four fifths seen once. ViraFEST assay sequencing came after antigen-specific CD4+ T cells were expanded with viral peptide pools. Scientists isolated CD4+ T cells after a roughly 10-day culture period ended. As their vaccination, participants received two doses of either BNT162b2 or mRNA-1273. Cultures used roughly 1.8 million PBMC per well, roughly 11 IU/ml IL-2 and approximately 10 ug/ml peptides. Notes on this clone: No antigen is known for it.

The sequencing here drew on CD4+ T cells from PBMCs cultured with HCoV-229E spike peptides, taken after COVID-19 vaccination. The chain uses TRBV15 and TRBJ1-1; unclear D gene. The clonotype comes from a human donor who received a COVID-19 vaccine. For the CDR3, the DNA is TGTGCCACCAGCAGAGCCCAAAGGTCGAACACTGAAGCTTTCTTT. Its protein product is CATSRAQRSNTEAFF.